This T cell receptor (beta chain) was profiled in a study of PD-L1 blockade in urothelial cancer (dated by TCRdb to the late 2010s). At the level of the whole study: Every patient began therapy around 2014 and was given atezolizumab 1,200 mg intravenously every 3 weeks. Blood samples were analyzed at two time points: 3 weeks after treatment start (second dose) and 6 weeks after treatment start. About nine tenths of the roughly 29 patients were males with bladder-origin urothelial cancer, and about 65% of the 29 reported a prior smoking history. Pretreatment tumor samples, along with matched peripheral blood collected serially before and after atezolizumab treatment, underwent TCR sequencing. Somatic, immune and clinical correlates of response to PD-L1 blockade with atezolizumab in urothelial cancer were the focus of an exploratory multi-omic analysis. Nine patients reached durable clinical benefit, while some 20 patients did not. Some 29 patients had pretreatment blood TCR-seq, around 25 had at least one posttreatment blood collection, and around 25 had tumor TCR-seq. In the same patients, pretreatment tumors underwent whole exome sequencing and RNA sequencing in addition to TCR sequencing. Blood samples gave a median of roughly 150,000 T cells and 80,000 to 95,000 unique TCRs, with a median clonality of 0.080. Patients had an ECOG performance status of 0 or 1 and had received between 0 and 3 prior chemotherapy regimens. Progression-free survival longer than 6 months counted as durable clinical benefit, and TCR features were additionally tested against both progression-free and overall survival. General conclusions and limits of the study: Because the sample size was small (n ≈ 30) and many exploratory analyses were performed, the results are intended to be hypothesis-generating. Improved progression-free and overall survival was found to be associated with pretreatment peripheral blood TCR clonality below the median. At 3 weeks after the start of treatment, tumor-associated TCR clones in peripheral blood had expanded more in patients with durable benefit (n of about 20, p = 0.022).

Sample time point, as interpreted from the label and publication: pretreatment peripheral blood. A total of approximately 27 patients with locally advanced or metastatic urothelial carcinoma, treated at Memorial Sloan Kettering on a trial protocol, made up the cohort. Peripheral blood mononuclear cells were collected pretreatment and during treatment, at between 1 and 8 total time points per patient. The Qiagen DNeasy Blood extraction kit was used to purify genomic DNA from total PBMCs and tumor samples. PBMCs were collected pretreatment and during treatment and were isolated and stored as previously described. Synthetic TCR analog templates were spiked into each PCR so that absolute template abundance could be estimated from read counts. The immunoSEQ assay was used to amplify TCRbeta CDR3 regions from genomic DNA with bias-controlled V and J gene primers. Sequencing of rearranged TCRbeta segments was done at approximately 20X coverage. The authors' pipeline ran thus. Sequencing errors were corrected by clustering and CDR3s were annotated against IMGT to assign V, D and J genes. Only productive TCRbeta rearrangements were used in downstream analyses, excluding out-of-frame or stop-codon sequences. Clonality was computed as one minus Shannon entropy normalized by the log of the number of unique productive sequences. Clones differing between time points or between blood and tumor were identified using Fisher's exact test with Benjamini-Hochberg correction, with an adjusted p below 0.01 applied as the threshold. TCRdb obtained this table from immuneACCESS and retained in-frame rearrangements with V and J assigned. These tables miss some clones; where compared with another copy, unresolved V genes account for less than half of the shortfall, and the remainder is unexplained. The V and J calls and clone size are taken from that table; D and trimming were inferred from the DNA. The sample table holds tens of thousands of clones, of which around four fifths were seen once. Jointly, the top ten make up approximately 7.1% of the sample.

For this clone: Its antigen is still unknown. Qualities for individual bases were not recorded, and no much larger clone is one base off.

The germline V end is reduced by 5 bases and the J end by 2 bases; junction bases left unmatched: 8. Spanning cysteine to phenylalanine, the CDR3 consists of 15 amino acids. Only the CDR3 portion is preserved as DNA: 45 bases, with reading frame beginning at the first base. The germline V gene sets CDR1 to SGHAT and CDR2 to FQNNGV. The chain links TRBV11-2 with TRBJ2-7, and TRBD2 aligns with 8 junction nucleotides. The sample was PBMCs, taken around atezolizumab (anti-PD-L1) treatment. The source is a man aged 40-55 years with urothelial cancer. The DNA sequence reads TGTGCCAGCAGCGGGCCGCCGGGAGGGCCCTACGAGCAGTACTTC. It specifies CASSGPPGGPYEQYF.